The T cell receptor (beta chain) described here comes from a study of T cells in Graves' hyperthyroidism and ophthalmopathy. Study as a whole: Peripheral blood was drawn at first diagnosis, prior to all treatment.

The V segment lost 4 bases and the J segment 7 bases; nucleotides outside the gene matches: 12. Germline assignment: CDR1 MDHEN and CDR2 SYDVKM. The CDR3 loop spans 16 amino acids. There were TCR beta CDR3 regions amplified from RNA transcripts. First-round RT-PCR with HTBI primers amplified the TCR CDR3 region. Each CDR3 protein gets one entry after TCRdb re-called the multiplex PCR reads with MiXCR. The data show over 350,000 distinct CDR3 sequences, over 12% seen once. Lactation, pregnancy, other autoimmune disease or uncontrolled infection excluded patients. This clonotype originated in a man aged 50-60 years with Graves' ophthalmopathy. Sample: blood. The V and J genes are TRBV28 and TRBJ1-4, with 7 bases matching TRBD1. The CDR3 DNA reads as TGTGCCAGCAGTTCCGAAACAGGGGTGCTGTTTGAAAAACTGTTTTTT. As protein: CASSSETGVLFEKLFF.